This T cell receptor (beta chain) originates from a study of blood T cell repertoires in COVID-19. The overall study: Samples taken during acute and convalescent COVID-19 were collected in the United States, Italy and Spain. Sources were T cells, B-cell-depleted T cells, or PBMCs; the material itself was cDNA or gDNA.

Methods used by the authors: Researchers report that nucleated cell counts were estimated from reference gene primer amplification. Some clones are missing from TCRdb's copy, which holds only in-frame ones; the method was immunoSEQ multiplex PCR. The V and J calls and clone size are taken from that table; D and trimming were inferred from the DNA. The data hold approximately 60,000 clones, with about 80% observed a single time. V was shortened by 5 bases and J by 7 bases, with 12 bases between the two germline ends. CDR3 length: 13 residues. Germline CDR1 reads SGHAT; CDR2 reads FQNNGV. This sequence was found in a man aged 50 to 60 with active or convalescent COVID-19. This chain links TRBV11-2 with TRBJ1-5; D is perhaps TRBD1 (5 bases). Material: peripheral blood. CDR3 sequence: CASSSTGEQPQHF. Written as DNA, the CDR3 is TGTGCCAGCAGCAGTACGGGGGAACAGCCCCAGCATTTT.